Below are 15 T cell receptor beta chains sequenced from a single sample in a study of OX40 agonist ivuxolimab in advanced cancers. Profiling relied on immunoSEQ multiplex PCR, and the TCRdb table lists in-frame clones only, not all of them. The table has about 91,000 clones, over 75% seen once. The input for sequencing was CD4+ or CD8+ T cells sorted from blood, taken in a trial of the OX40 agonist ivuxolimab. Receptors were obtained from an adult with an advanced solid tumor such as melanoma, head and neck, liver or kidney cancer.

The chain combines TRBV19 with TRBJ2-6; 8 bases map to TRBD1. Germline V CDR1 and CDR2: LNHDA, SQIVND (reference sequence). The junction had 2 bases not matched to a gene; V was cut back by 5 bases and J by 2 bases. CDR3 size: 15 residues. The CDR3 nucleotides read TGTGCCAGTAGTCTCAGGGGGCCTGGGGCCAACGTCCTGACTTTC. Translated: CASSLRGPGANVLTF.

The chain recombines TRBV6-6 with TRBJ2-1, with 12 bases lining up with TRBD1. Germline loops: CDR1 MNHNY, CDR2 SVGAGI (reference sequence). J was trimmed by 9 bases and V by 7 bases; bases with no gene match: 10. This CDR3 has 15 amino acids. The CDR3 DNA reads TGTGCCAGCACCAAACCGGGACAGGGGGCTCTTGAGCAGTTCTTC. Protein: CASTKPGQGALEQFF.

This chain joins TRBV20-1 and TRBJ2-1, with a possible D match to TRBD2 (5 bases). Trimming pared 6 bases from V and 5 bases from J, leaving 5 bases between. Germline V gene lookup returns CDR1 DFQATT and CDR2 SNEGSKA (reference sequence). CDR3 length: 10 amino acids. CDR3 sequence: CSAGNNEQFF. Written as DNA, the CDR3 is TGCAGTGCCGGGAACAATGAGCAGTTCTTC.

This chain links TRBV19 with TRBJ1-1; 10 nucleotides align to TRBD1. This CDR3 comprises 16 residues. Germline CDR1 is LNHDA and CDR2 is SQIVND (reference sequence). V gave up 5 bases and J gave up 1 base; unmatched junction bases: 7. The CDR3 DNA reads TGTGCCAGTAGTGCTGGGACAGGGGTACCGAACACTGAAGCTTTCTTT. Its translation: CASSAGTGVPNTEAFF.

The V and J genes are TRBV27 and TRBJ2-7, with a possible D match to TRBD2 (6 bases). Trimming shortened V by 6 bases and J by 0 bases, and 12 bases separated the two germline ends. The CDR3 is 14 amino acids. Germline lookup yields CDR1 MNHEY and CDR2 SMNVEV (reference sequence). The CDR3 spells CASSEGRGSYEQYF. In DNA form, the CDR3 reads TGTGCCAGCAGCGAAGGGCGGGGCTCCTACGAGCAGTACTTC.

The chain combines TRBV28 with TRBJ2-7; D is undetermined. V gave up 7 bases and J gave up 3 bases, with 22 bases separating them. This CDR3 is 16 amino acids long. CDR1 is MDHEN and CDR2 is SYDVKM in the germline V gene. CDR3: CASNTRSLGPNYEQYF. The CDR3 DNA reads as TGTGCCAGCAACACGCGCAGTTTGGGCCCTAACTACGAGCAGTACTTC. Looking up the rest from reference TRBV28 and TRBJ2-7 gives the full variable domain: DVKVTQSSRYLVKRTGEKVFLECVQDMDHENMFWYRQDPGLGLRLIYFSYDVKMKEKGDIPEGYSVSREKKERFSLILESASTNQTSMYLCASNTRSLGPNYEQYFGPGTRLTVT.

The genes are TRBV9 and TRBJ2-1; tentative D call: TRBD1 (6 bases). The V end lost 4 bases, the J end lost 10 bases, and 9 bases lay between the germline ends. The germline gives CDR1 SGDLS, CDR2 YYNGEE. CDR3 size: 11 residues. CDR3 nucleotide sequence: TGTGCCAGCAGCCAGGGGCGAGAGCAGTTCTTC. Translating it yields CASSQGREQFF.

The gene calls are TRBV5-1 and TRBJ2-7; TRBD1 agrees at 11 bases. With V trimmed by 4 bases and J by 2 bases, 5 bases remained unmatched. Germline V gene lookup returns CDR1 SGHRS and CDR2 YFSETQ. The CDR3 covers 15 residues. The CDR3 spells CASSPGTGGPYEQYF. CDR3 nucleotides: TGCGCCAGCAGCCCGGGGACAGGGGGACCCTACGAGCAGTACTTC. Full variable domain (missing parts from reference TRBV5-1 and TRBJ2-7): KAGVTQTPRYLIKTRGQQVTLSCSPISGHRSVSWYQQTPGQGLQFLFEYFSETQRNKGNFPGRFSGRQFSNSRSEMNVSTLELGDSALYLCASSPGTGGPYEQYFGPGTRLTVT.

In this sample, this clone turned up a few times. This chain uses TRBV19 with TRBJ1-5; tentative D call: TRBD1 (5 bases). Trimming took off 0 bases at V and 4 bases at J, with 13 bases between the two ends. CDR3 length: 16 amino acids. In germline, CDR1 is LNHDA, CDR2 SQIVND (reference sequence). The CDR3 reads CASSIDMRGGNQPQHF. CDR3 sequence (DNA): TGTGCCAGTAGTATAGACATGAGGGGAGGGAATCAGCCCCAGCATTTT. The full variable domain, with the rest looked up from reference TRBV19 and TRBJ1-5, is DGGITQSPKYLFRKEGQNVTLSCEQNLNHDAMYWYRQDPGQGLRLIYYSQIVNDFQKGDIAEGYSVSREKKESFPLTVTSAQKNPTAFYLCASSIDMRGGNQPQHFGDGTRLSIL.

The chain carries TRBV7-6 and TRBJ2-2; D unclear. Between the trimmed V and J ends, which lost 2 bases and 2 bases, there was a span of 6 bases. The CDR3 has 14 residues. Germline lookup yields CDR1 SGHVS and CDR2 FNYEAQ. The CDR3 DNA follows: TGTGCCAGCAGCTTACTGGTTAACACCGGGGAGCTGTTTTTT. It is translated as CASSLLVNTGELFF.

This clone was counted a few times. The genes are TRBV14 and TRBJ1-1; D gene uncertain. The ends were cut back, 1 base at V and 7 bases at J, with 10 bases in the middle. Germline CDR1 reads SGHDN; CDR2 reads FVKESK. This CDR3 is 13 amino acids long. The DNA for the CDR3 is TGTGCCAGCAGCCAAGGACGCTCTGGTGAAGCTTTCTTT. Protein: CASSQGRSGEAFF.

This chain uses TRBV9 with TRBJ1-4; 8 bases match TRBD1. In germline, CDR1 is SGDLS, CDR2 YYNGEE. V lost 4 bases and J lost 2; bases outside the gene matches: 4. The CDR3 length is 15 residues. The CDR3 loop reads CASSYRTGTNEKLFF. In nucleotides, the CDR3 is TGTGCCAGCAGCTACCGGACAGGGACTAATGAAAAACTGTTTTTT.

J is TRBJ1-1 and V is TRBV10-2; no clear D. Germline V gene data show CDR1 as WSHSY and CDR2 as SAAADI. This CDR3 is 13 amino acids long. Trimming stripped 6 bases from V and 3 bases from J, with 11 bases between. This chain's CDR3 is CASRQDTDTEAFF. CDR3 nucleotide sequence: TGCGCCAGCAGACAAGACACGGACACTGAAGCTTTCTTT.

V usage is TRBV11-2 and J usage is TRBJ1-2; the D gene is possibly TRBD1 (5 bases). CDR3 length: 13 residues. In germline, CDR1 is SGHAT, CDR2 FQNNGV. V gave up 1 base and J gave up 8 bases, with 11 bases separating them. The CDR3 reads CASSLVVGTGYTF. CDR3 DNA: TGTGCCAGCAGCTTAGTAGTGGGGACGGGCTACACCTTC.

V is TRBV5-4 and J is TRBJ2-5; a possible D gene is TRBD1 (5 bases). V gave up 3 bases and J gave up 0 bases, with 15 bases separating them. Looked up from germline, CDR1 is SGHNT and CDR2 is YYREEE (reference sequence). The CDR3 contains 16 residues. CDR3 nucleotides: TGTGCCAGCAGCTACCCCCCAGGGTCGTACCAAGAGACCCAGTACTTC. The encoded protein is CASSYPPGSYQETQYF.